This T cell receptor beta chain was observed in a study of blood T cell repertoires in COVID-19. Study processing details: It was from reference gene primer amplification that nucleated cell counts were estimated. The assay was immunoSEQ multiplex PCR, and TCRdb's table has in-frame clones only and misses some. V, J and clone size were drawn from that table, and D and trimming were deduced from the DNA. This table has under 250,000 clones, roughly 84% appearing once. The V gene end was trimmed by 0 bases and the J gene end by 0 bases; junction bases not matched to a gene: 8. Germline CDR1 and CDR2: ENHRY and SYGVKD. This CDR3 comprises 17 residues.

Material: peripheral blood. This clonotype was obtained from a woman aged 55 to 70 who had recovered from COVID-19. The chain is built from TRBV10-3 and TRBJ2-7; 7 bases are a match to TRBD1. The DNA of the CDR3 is TGTGCCATCAGTGAGTCGATTGGGACAGAGAGCTCCTACGAGCAGTACTTC. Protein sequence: CAISESIGTESSYEQYF.